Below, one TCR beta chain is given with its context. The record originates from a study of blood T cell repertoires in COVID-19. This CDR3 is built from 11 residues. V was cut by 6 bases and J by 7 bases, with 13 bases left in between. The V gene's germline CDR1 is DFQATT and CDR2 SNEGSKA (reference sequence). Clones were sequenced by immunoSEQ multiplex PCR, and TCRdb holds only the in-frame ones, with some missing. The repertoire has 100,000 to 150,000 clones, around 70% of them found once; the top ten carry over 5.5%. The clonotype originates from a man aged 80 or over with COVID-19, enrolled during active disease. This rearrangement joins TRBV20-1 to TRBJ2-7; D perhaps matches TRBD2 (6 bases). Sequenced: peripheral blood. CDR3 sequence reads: CSAPTSFEQYF. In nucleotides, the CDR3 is TGCAGTGCGCCTACTAGCTTTGAGCAGTACTTC.